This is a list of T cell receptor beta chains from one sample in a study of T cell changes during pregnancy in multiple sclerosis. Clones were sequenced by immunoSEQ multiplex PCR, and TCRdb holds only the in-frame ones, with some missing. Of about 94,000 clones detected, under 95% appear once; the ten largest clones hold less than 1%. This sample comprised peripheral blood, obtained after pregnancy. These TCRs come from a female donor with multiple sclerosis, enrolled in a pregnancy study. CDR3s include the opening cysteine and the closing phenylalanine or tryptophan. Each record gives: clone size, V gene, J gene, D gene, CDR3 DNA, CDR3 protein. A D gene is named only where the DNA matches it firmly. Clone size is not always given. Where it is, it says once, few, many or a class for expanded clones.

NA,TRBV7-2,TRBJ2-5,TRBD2,TGTGCCAGCAGCTTAAACCCGGGACTAGCACTTCAAGAGACCCAGTACTTC,CASSLNPGLALQETQYF
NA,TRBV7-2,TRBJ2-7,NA,TGTGCCAGCAGCTTAGCTCCTAGCGCGGGGCAGTACTTC,CASSLAPSAGQYF
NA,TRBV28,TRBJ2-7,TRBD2,TGTGCCAGCAGTACCGCCAGGGGGGCGGGAGGGTTCTACGAGCAGTACTTC,CASSTARGAGGFYEQYF
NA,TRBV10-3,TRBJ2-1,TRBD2,TGTGCCATCAGTGAAGTAAGGACTAGCGGGACGTCCTACAATGAGCAGTTCTTC,CAISEVRTSGTSYNEQFF
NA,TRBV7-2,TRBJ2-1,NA,TGTGCCAGCAGCCGTCGAAACAGGGCCGGTGAGCAGTTCTTC,CASSRRNRAGEQFF
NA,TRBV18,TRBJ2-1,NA,TGTGCCAGCTCACCAGACAGATACAATGAGCAGTTCTTC,CASSPDRYNEQFF
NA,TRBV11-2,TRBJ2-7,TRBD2,TGTGCCAGCAGCTTAGTTAGCGGGAGGCCCGACTTC,CASSLVSGRPDF
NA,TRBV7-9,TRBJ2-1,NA,TGTGCCAGCAGCTCCTCACAGGCCCGAGACTCCTACAATGAGCAGTTCTTC,CASSSSQARDSYNEQFF
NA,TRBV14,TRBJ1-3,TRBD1,TGTGCCAGCAGCCAAGCTTACCCGGACAGGGGCTCTGGAAACACCATATATTTT,CASSQAYPDRGSGNTIYF
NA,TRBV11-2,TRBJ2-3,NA,TGTGCCAGCACCTCCTGGGACTTTCCAGATACGCAGTATTTT,CASTSWDFPDTQYF
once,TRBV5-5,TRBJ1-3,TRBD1,TGTGCCAGCAGCTTGATGTATGGCAGGGGGTCTGGAAACACCATATATTTT,CASSLMYGRGSGNTIYF
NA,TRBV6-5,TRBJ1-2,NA,TGTGCCAGCAGTTACTCGGGGGGGAGGGGCTACACCTTC,CASSYSGGRGYTF
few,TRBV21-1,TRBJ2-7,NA,TGTGCCAGGCCGTATTGCGATGGACTAGCGGGGCGGTTCGACGAGCAGTACTTC,CARPYCDGLAGRFDEQYF
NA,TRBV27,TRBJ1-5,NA,TGTGCCAGCAGCTTGGCGGGTTACCAGCCCCAGCATTTT,CASSLAGYQPQHF
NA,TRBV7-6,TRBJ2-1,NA,TGTGCCAGCAGCTTAGGTATAACAGGCTACAATGAGCAGTTCTTC,CASSLGITGYNEQFF
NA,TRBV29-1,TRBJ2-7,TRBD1,TGCAGCGTTGAGGGGACAGGGGGTATGTACGAGCAGTACTTC,CSVEGTGGMYEQYF
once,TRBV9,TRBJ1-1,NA,TGTGCCAGCAGCGTAGTGGTAGGAGGGGTTTACACTGAAGCTTTCTTT,CASSVVVGGVYTEAFF
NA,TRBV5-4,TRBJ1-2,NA,TGTGCCAGCAGGATCGACAGGACTAACTATGGCTACACCTTC,CASRIDRTNYGYTF
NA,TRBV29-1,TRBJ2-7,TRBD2,TGCAGCACCGGGGGGCGCGGCGCGGGAGGGAACTACGAGCAGTACTTC,CSTGGRGAGGNYEQYF
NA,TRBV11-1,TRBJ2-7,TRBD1,TGTGCCAGCAGCCAGACAGGGGGCTCCTACGAGCAGTACTTC,CASSQTGGSYEQYF
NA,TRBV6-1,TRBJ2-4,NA,TGTGCCAGCAGTTCCCAGGGCCCTGCCTCGAACATTCAGTACTTC,CASSSQGPASNIQYF
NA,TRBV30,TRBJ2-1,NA,TGTGCCTGGCTAGGGGTCCGATACAATGAGCAGTTCTTC,CAWLGVRYNEQFF
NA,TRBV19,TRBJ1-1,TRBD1,TGTGCCAGTAGTCCGCGGGACAGAGGAACGAACACTGAAGCTTTCTTT,CASSPRDRGTNTEAFF
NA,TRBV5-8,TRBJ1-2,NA,TGTGCCAGCAGCAGACAGAGCGCCACTATTAGTGGCTACACCTTC,CASSRQSATISGYTF
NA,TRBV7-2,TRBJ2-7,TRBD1,TGTGCCAGCAGCCGATTCTGGACAGGTTCCTACGAGCAGTACTTC,CASSRFWTGSYEQYF
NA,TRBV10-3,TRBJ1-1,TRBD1,TGTGCCATCAGTGAGACGAGGACAGGCCCAAACACTGAAGCTTTCTTT,CAISETRTGPNTEAFF
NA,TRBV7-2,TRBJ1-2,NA,TGTGCCAGCAGCACTAGGACCTCCGGGCCCTCACCCCATGGCTACACCTTC,CASSTRTSGPSPHGYTF
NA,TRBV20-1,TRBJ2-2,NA,TGCAGTGCTAGAGATTCTCGGGAGCTGTTTTTT,CSARDSRELFF
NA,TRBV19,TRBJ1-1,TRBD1,TGTGCCAGTAGTATTCATCGGACAGGGGGCACTGAAGCTTTCTTT,CASSIHRTGGTEAFF
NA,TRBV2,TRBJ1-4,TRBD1,TGTGCCAGCAGGGGGGACAGGATTGCTAATGAAAAACTGTTTTTT,CASRGDRIANEKLFF
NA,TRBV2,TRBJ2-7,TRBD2,TGTGCCAGCAGTGCCCAGCGGGAGGGATACGAGCAGTACTTC,CASSAQREGYEQYF
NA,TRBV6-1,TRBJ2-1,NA,TGTGCCAGCTTTACCGGGAGCTCCTACAATGAGCAGTTCTTC,CASFTGSSYNEQFF
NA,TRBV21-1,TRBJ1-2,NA,TGTGCCAGCAGCAAAGGGGGGGATAGGGAGGCCTACACCTTC,CASSKGGDREAYTF
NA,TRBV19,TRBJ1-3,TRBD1,TGTGCCAGCTCCTCGGGACAGCGCTGGGTGGGAAACACCATATATTTT,CASSSGQRWVGNTIYF
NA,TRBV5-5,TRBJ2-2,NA,TGTGCCAGCAGCCTGGGGTACCAGTCGAACACCGGGGAGCTGTTTTTT,CASSLGYQSNTGELFF
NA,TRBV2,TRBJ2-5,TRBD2,TGTGCCAGCAGTGAATCGGTGCGGGAGGCCCTCCGGGAGACCCAGTACTTC,CASSESVREALRETQYF
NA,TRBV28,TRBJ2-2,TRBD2,TGTGCCAGCATCTCGGGGGGAGTGGGGAACACCGGGGAGCTGTTTTTT,CASISGGVGNTGELFF
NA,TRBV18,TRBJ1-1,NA,TGTGCCAGCTCACCCAGACAGGCGTTGAACACTGAAGCTTTCTTT,CASSPRQALNTEAFF
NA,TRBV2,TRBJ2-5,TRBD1,TGTGCCAGCAATGGACAGGGGCTGGAGACCCAGTACTTC,CASNGQGLETQYF
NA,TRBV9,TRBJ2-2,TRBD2,TGTGCCAGCAGCGTAGTACCTAGCGGGAGGAACTTAAACACCGGGGAGCTGTTTTTT,CASSVVPSGRNLNTGELFF
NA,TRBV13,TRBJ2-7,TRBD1,TGTGCCAGCAGCGGGGGACAGGGGAAGCAGTACTTC,CASSGGQGKQYF
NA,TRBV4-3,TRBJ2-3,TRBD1,TGCGCCAGCAGCCCTGACAGGGGACCGTCTAGCACAGATACGCAGTATTTT,CASSPDRGPSSTDTQYF
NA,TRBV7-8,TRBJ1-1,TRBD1,TGTGCCAGCAGCCCGACAGGGCCACAGAACACTGAAGCTTTCTTT,CASSPTGPQNTEAFF
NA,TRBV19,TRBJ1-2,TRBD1,TGTGCCAGTAGTACCATCGGACAGGGAGACTATGGCTACACCTTC,CASSTIGQGDYGYTF
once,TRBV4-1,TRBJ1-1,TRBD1,TGCGCCAGCAGCCAAACCCCGACAGGGATCACTGAAGCTTTCTTT,CASSQTPTGITEAFF
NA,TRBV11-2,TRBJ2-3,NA,TGTGCCAGCAGCTTACGCCCTAGCGCCACTAGCACAGATACGCAGTATTTT,CASSLRPSATSTDTQYF
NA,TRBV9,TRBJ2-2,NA,TGTGCCAGCAGCGTGGGACTCCACACCGGGGAGCTGTTTTTT,CASSVGLHTGELFF
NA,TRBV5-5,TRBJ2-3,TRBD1,TGTGCCAGCAGCTTGGGGCAGGGGGGCACAGATACGCAGTATTTT,CASSLGQGGTDTQYF
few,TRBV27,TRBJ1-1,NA,TGTGCCAGCGGAGGTGGGGCTGAAGCTTTCTTT,CASGGGAEAFF
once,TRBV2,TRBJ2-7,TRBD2,TGTGCCAGCAGTCAAGCGGGAGGGTTAGGCGAGCAGTACTTC,CASSQAGGLGEQYF
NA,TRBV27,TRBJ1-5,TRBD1,TGTGCCAGGATTGCCAACAGGGGCGGCAATCAGCCCCAGCATTTT,CARIANRGGNQPQHF
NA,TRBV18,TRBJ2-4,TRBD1,TGTGCCAGCTCACCCGGGACAGGGGGGAGGTATGGAAACATTCAGTACTTC,CASSPGTGGRYGNIQYF
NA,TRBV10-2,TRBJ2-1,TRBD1,TGCGCCAGCAGGGGGGACAGGGATGAGCAGTTCTTC,CASRGDRDEQFF
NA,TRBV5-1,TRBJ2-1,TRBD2,TGCGCCAGCAGCTTGGAGGGCGGGAGGGGCAATCAGCAGTTCTTC,CASSLEGGRGNQQFF